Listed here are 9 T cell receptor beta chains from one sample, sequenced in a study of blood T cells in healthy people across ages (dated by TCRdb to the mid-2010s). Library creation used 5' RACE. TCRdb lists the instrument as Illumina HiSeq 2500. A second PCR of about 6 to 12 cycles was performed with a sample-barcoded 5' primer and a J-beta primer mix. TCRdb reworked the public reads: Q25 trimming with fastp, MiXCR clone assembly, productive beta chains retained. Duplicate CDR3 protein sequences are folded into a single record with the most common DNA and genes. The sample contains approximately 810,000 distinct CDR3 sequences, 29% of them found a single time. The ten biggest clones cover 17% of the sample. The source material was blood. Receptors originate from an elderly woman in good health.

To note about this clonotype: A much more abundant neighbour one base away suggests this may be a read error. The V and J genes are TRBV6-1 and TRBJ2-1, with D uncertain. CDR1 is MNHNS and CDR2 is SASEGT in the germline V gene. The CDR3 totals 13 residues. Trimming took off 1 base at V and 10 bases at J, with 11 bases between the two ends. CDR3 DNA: TGTGCCAGCAGTGAAGTCGCGGTCGGCGAGCAGTTCTTC. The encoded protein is CASSEVAVGEQFF.

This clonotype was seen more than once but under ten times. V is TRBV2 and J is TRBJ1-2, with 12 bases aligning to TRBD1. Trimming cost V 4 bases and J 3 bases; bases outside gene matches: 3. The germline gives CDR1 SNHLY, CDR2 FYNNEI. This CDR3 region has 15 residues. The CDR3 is CASSGGTGGYYGYTF. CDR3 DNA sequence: TGTGCCAGCAGTGGGGGGACAGGGGGCTACTATGGCTACACCTTC.

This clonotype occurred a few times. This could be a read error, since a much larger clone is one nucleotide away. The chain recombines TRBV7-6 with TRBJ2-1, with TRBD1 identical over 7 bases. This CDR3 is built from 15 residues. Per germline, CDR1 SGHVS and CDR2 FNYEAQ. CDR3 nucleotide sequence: TGTGCCAACAGCCACGGGGACAGACCCTACAATGAGCAGTTCTTC. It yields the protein CANSHGDRPYNEQFF. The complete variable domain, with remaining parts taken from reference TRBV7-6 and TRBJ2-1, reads GAGVSQSPRYKVTKRGQDVALRCDPISGHVSLYWYRQALGQGPEFLTYFNYEAQQDKSGLPNDRFSAERPEGSISTLTIQRTEQRDSAMYRCANSHGDRPYNEQFFGPGTRLTVL.

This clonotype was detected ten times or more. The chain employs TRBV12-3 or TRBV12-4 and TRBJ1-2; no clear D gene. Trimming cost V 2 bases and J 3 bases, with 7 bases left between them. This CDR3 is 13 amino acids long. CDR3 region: CASSLSADYGYTF. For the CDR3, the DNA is TGTGCCAGCAGTTTATCTGCGGACTATGGCTACACCTTC.

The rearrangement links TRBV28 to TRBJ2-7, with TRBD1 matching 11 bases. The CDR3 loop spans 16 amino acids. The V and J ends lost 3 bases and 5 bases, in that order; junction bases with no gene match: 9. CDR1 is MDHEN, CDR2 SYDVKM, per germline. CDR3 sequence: CASSFPRDRGSDEQYF. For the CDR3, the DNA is TGTGCCAGCAGTTTCCCTCGGGACAGGGGGTCAGACGAGCAGTACTTC.

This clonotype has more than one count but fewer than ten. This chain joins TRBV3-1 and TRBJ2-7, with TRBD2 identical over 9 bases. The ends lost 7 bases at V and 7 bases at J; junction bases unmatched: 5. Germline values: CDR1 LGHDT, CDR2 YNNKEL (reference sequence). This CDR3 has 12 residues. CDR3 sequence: CASTPAGGEQYF. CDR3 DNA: TGTGCCAGCACCCCAGCGGGAGGAGAGCAGTACTTC.

The CDR3 region has the DNA TGCGCCAGCAGCTTGAGCGGGACCCCCCCTGGGAAACTGTTTTTT. Amino acids: CASSLSGTPPGKLFF. This rearrangement joins TRBV4-3 to TRBJ1-4; possibly TRBD1 for D (5 bases). V was clipped by 5 bases and J by 11 bases, with 21 bases between them. From germline, CDR1 is LGHNA and CDR2 YSLEER. The CDR3 runs to 15 residues.

CDR3 region: CASSRLAGRGKAKNIQYF. DNA of the CDR3: TGTGCCAGCAGCAGACTAGCGGGGAGGGGGAAAGCCAAAAACATTCAGTACTTC. V usage is TRBV6-2 or TRBV6-3 and J usage is TRBJ2-4; TRBD2 matches 11 bases. This CDR3 contains 18 residues. From germline, CDR1 is MNHEY and CDR2 SVGEGT. V lost 6 bases to trimming and J lost 0 bases; unmatched junction nucleotides: 10.

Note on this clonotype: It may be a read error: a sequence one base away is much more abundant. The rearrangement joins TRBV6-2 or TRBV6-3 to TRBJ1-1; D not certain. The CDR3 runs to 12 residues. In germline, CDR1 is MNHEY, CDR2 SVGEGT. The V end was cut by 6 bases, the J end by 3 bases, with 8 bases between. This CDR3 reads CASRELDTEAFF. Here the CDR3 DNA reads TGTGCCAGCAGGGAATTGGACACTGAAGCTTTCTTT.